This is a list of T cell receptor beta chains from one sample in a study of beta chain features in type 1 diabetes. The protocol was immunoSEQ multiplex PCR, while the TCRdb copy is restricted to in-frame clones and leaves out a portion. Of under 250,000 clones in the sample, around 13% were seen once. The specimen was naive CD4+ T cells from blood. These receptors came from a man aged 25-45 years with type 1 diabetes. Both conserved end residues are part of each CDR3. D genes are given only for firm matches. For some rows the clone size is stated as once, few or many, or as a class when expanded; others skip it.

clone_size d_call j_call v_call cdr3_nt cdr3_aa
- - TRBJ2-6 TRBV19 TGTGCCAGTAGCAAGGGCACGGACTTGGGCTCTGGGGCCAACGTCCTGACTTTC CASSKGTDLGSGANVLTF
few TRBD2 TRBJ2-1 TRBV5-1 TGCGCCAGCAGCTCGGGCGGGACTAGCGGTCCCCAAAGTGCGCAGTTCTTC CASSSGGTSGPQSAQFF
- - TRBJ2-7 TRBV27 TGTGCCAGCACTCCCTACCCAGGAGGGTACGAGCAGTACTTC CASTPYPGGYEQYF
- - TRBJ2-5 TRBV10-3 TGTGCCATCAGTGTTGAACAGGAGGGGGAGACCCAGTACTTC CAISVEQEGETQYF
- TRBD1 TRBJ1-2 TRBV6-1 TGTGCCAGCAGTGCAGGGGGGAGTGGCTACACCTTC CASSAGGSGYTF
few - TRBJ1-1 TRBV7-9 TGTGCCAGCAGCTTAGGGGTTCAATGGACACCTAACACTGAAGCTTTCTTT CASSLGVQWTPNTEAFF
- - TRBJ2-7 TRBV18 TGTGCCAGCTCACCAGGTACGGGCGGGCACTCCGAGCAGTACTTC CASSPGTGGHSEQYF
- - TRBJ1-2 TRBV11-2 TGTGCCAGCAGCTTGGCAGGCTGGAACTATGGCTACACCTTC CASSLAGWNYGYTF
few - TRBJ2-3 TRBV18 TGTGCCAGCTCACCACGCTCGGCGTCTAGCGTGGCAGATACGCAGTATTTT CASSPRSASSVADTQYF
few TRBD1 TRBJ1-4 TRBV5-4 TGTGCCAGCAGCATGACAGGGGGCGCCCCGGGGGTGTTTTTT CASSMTGGAPGVFF
few - TRBJ1-5 TRBV30 TGTGCCTGGAGTGTGTCGGGAGGTCAGCCCCAGCATTTT CAWSVSGGQPQHF
many - TRBJ2-5 TRBV29-1 TGCAGCGTTGCACAAGAGACCCAGTACTTC CSVAQETQYF
few - TRBJ2-1 TRBV4-1 TGCGCCAGCAGCCAATACCCAAAGGGACTTCTTCACAATGAGCAGTTCTTC CASSQYPKGLLHNEQFF
few - TRBJ1-5 TRBV7-9 TGTGCCAGCAGTTCACAGGGAGGGTTGAATCAGCCCCAGCATTTT CASSSQGGLNQPQHF
few - TRBJ2-2 TRBV9 TGTGCCAGCAGCGTAGCGGCGGCGACCGGGGAGCTGTTTTTT CASSVAAATGELFF
few - TRBJ1-1 TRBV18 TGTGCCAGCTCACCCGACAGTACGAGCACTGAAGCTTTCTTT CASSPDSTSTEAFF
- - TRBJ2-1 TRBV5-1 TGCGCCAGCAGCTTGGGGCTAGCAGTCGATGAGCAGTTCTTC CASSLGLAVDEQFF
- - TRBJ2-3 TRBV15 TGTGCCACCAGCAGAGGGGCGGGAACCGCAGATACGCAGTATTTT CATSRGAGTADTQYF
few - TRBJ1-5 TRBV6-5 TGTGCCATCAGTGGTGATGAACGGCAGCCCCAGCATTTT CAISGDERQPQHF
few TRBD1 TRBJ1-5 TRBV15 TGTGCCACCAGCGGCGGGGGCAGGGGGCTTGATCAGCCCCAGCATTTT CATSGGGRGLDQPQHF
- TRBD1 TRBJ2-3 TRBV5-6 TGTGCCAGCAGCTTGGCGGGTCAGGGGGCCGACACGCAGTATTTT CASSLAGQGADTQYF
- TRBD1 TRBJ1-2 TRBV7-2 TGTGCCAGCAGCGCAGACAGGGGGCTCGGCTATGGCTACACCTTC CASSADRGLGYGYTF
few TRBD1 TRBJ1-2 TRBV6-1 TGTGCCAGCAGTCCACAGGGGGACTATGGCTACACCTTC CASSPQGDYGYTF
few - TRBJ1-1 TRBV30 TGTGCCTGGATCACGACGGGGGTGGCGAACACTGAAGCTTTCTTT CAWITTGVANTEAFF
- - TRBJ2-7 TRBV29-1 TGCAGCGTTGCCGGGAGATTGCGCTACGAGCAGTACTTC CSVAGRLRYEQYF